Here is one T cell receptor (beta chain) with its context. Per the germline V gene, CDR1 is SGHNT and CDR2 is YYREEE (reference sequence). The CDR3 length is 14 residues. Trimming at V came to 3 bases and at J to 0 bases, leaving 1 base not matched to a gene. The data were taken from a study of a mutant IDH1 vaccine in newly diagnosed glioma. Time point reported: baseline, week 1 (first vaccination visit). The treatment denotes: pre-vaccination baseline after standard-of-care therapy. TCRdb's table, derived via immunoSEQ multiplex PCR, lists solely in-frame clones and lacks some. The data show some 95,000 clones, around 80% seen once.

The receptor comes from a man between 40 and 49 years old with glioma. The sample was PBMCs, taken from a glioma patient treated with radiotherapy, temozolomide or both. The rearrangement joins TRBV5-4 to TRBJ2-3, with 7 bases matching TRBD1. Here the CDR3 DNA reads TGTGCCAGCAGCTCGGGACAGAGCACAGATACGCAGTATTTT. Translating it yields CASSSGQSTDTQYF.